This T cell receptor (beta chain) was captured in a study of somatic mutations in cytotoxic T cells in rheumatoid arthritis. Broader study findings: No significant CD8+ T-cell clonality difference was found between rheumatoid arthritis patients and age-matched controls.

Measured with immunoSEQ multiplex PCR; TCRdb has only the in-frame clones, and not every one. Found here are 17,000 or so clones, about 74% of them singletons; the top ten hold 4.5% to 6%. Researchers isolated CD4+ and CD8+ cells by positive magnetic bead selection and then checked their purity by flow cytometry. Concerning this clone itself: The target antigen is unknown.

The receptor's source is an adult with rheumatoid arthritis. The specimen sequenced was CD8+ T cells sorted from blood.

The CDR3 loop reads CASSSQGPGELFF. The CDR3 DNA reads as TGTGCCAGCAGCTCCCAGGGGCCCGGGGAGCTGTTTTTT. The chain recombines TRBV7-8 with TRBJ2-2, with D possibly being TRBD1 (6 bases). The CDR3 spans 13 residues. Germline lookup yields CDR1 SGHVS and CDR2 FQNEAQ. Between the trimmed V and J ends, which lost 4 bases and 6 bases, there was a span of 9 bases.